These 20 T cell receptor beta chains originate from one sample sequenced in a study of CD8 T cells in Susac syndrome (dated by TCRdb to between 2019 and 2020). The library was made by the immunoSEQ multiplex PCR assay. RNA was extracted using the RNeasy kit, and roughly 0.5 to 1 ug of the RNA was reverse transcribed with random hexamers. In-frame beta chains were kept once TCRdb had trimmed the public reads at Q25 with fastp and called clones with MiXCR. CDR3 protein duplicates are merged, each entry listing the most common genes and DNA. The sample table holds 250,000 to 300,000 distinct CDR3 sequences, of which 75% to 90% were seen once. The top ten clones comprise around 0.18% of the sample. The sequenced sample was CD8+ T cells from PBMCs. These receptors all stem from a human donor with multiple sclerosis.

The rearrangement uses TRBV24-1 and TRBJ2-3, with TRBD2 matching over 12 bases. Trimming removed 3 bases from V and 3 bases from J; junction bases left unmatched: 6. Germline lookup yields CDR1 KGHDR and CDR2 SFDVKD. The CDR3 sequence is 17 residues long. The CDR3 coding sequence is TGTGCCACCAGTGATCCACTAGCGGGGGGCCTTACAGATACGCAGTATTTT. It yields the protein CATSDPLAGGLTDTQYF.

The chain employs TRBV29-1 and TRBJ2-7; a weak D match, TRBD1 (5 bases). The CDR3 covers 12 residues. The germline CDR1 and CDR2 sequences are SQVTM and ANQGSEA. V was clipped by 2 bases and J by 4 bases, with 9 bases between them. CDR3 residues: CSVETGTYEQYF. The CDR3 DNA reads as TGCAGCGTTGAAACAGGAACGTACGAGCAGTACTTC.

V is TRBV20-1 and J is TRBJ2-4; weak D call: TRBD1 (5 bases). V lost 1 base and J 1 base, leaving 5 bases between the germline ends. CDR1 is DFQATT and CDR2 is SNEGSKA in the germline V gene (reference sequence). The CDR3 sequence is 13 residues long. The CDR3 reads CSARAGAKNIQYF. CDR3 DNA: TGCAGTGCTAGAGCAGGGGCCAAAAACATTCAGTACTTC.

The chain combines TRBV7-9 with TRBJ2-5; TRBD2 agrees at 11 bases. V dropped 4 bases and J dropped 5; count of bases not matched to a gene: 9. Germline V CDR1 and CDR2: SEHNR, FQNEAQ (reference sequence). The CDR3 runs 16 residues. The DNA of the CDR3 is TGTGCCAGCAGCTCGATAGCGGGAGGGCTTTCGGAGACCCAGTACTTC. It translates to CASSSIAGGLSETQYF.

The chain is built from TRBV4-3 and TRBJ1-2; D is unresolved. The CDR3 spans 14 residues. The V end lost 0 bases, the J end lost 8 bases, and 13 bases lay between the germline ends. Germline V gene sequence: CDR1 LGHNA, CDR2 YSLEER. The CDR3 nucleotides read TGCGCCAGCAGCCAAGAAGGAGAGTTGACCGGCTACACCTTC. Its translation is CASSQEGELTGYTF.

The rearrangement uses TRBV7-9 and TRBJ2-1; 10 nucleotides line up with TRBD2. After removal of 8 bases from V and 10 bases from J, the junction contained 8 bases not matched to a gene. This CDR3 comprises 13 residues. Germline lookup yields CDR1 SEHNR and CDR2 FQNEAQ (reference sequence). Here the CDR3 reads CASSTSGPAEQFF. The CDR3 DNA follows: TGTGCCAGCTCGACTAGCGGGCCTGCCGAGCAGTTCTTC.

The chain uses TRBV15 and TRBJ2-7; tentatively, D is TRBD1 (7 bases). The CDR3 has 17 amino acids. Trimming stripped 2 bases from V and 6 bases from J, with 23 bases between. Germline V gives CDR1 LNHNV, CDR2 YYDKDF (reference sequence). This chain's CDR3 is CATSRLYRGQGGGEQYF. CDR3 DNA: TGTGCCACCAGCAGACTCTACCGTGGCCAGGGGGGAGGCGAGCAGTACTTC. The entire variable domain, with the rest obtained from reference TRBV15 and TRBJ2-7, is as follows: DAMVIQNPRYQVTQFGKPVTLSCSQTLNHNVMYWYQQKSSQAPKLLFHYYDKDFNNEADTPDNFQSRRPNTSFCFLDIRSPGLGDTAMYLCATSRLYRGQGGGEQYFGPGTRLTVT.

The V call is TRBV2, the J call TRBJ2-1, with D maybe TRBD1 (5 bases). Between the trimmed V and J ends, which lost 2 bases and 2 bases, there was a span of 13 bases. CDR3 length equals 16 residues. Germline CDR1 and CDR2: SNHLY and FYNNEI. The CDR3 protein is CASSEPGLSTYNEQFF. The CDR3 nucleotides read TGTGCCAGCAGTGAACCAGGGTTATCAACCTACAATGAGCAGTTCTTC.

The genes are TRBV6-6 and TRBJ1-1, with no clear D. Germline CDR1 MNHNY, CDR2 SVGAGI (reference sequence). Trimming removed 7 bases from V and 6 bases from J, with 12 bases in between. The CDR3 consists of 12 residues. The CDR3 protein is CASTGENAEAFF. Written as DNA, the CDR3 is TGTGCCAGCACCGGGGAAAACGCTGAAGCTTTCTTT.

The genes are TRBV11-3 and TRBJ2-5, with a possible D match to TRBD2 (5 bases). Germline CDR1 reads SGHNT; CDR2 reads YENEEA. There are 13 residues in the CDR3. V was pared by 1 base and J by 5 bases, with 8 bases between. The CDR3 DNA sequence: TGTGCCAGCAGCTTAGTGGAGGTGGAGACCCAGTACTTC. It yields the protein CASSLVEVETQYF.

This chain connects TRBV4-3 to TRBJ2-7, with unresolved D. The CDR3 is made up of 13 amino acids. V shed 1 base and J shed 1 base, with 5 bases lying between them. CDR1 and CDR2 (germline): LGHNA, YSLEER. The CDR3 sequence is CASSQGWSYEQYF. CDR3 nucleotide sequence: TGCGCCAGCAGCCAAGGTTGGTCCTACGAGCAGTACTTC.

The rearrangement links TRBV20-1 to TRBJ1-3; D remains unclear. The V gene's germline CDR1 is DFQATT and CDR2 SNEGSKA (reference sequence). V lost 7 bases to trimming and J lost 0 bases, with 10 bases between them. The CDR3 sequence is 13 residues long. The CDR3 nucleotides read TGCAGTGTAGGTGATGACTCTGGAAACACCATATATTTT. It codes for CSVGDDSGNTIYF.

V gene TRBV6-1 combines with J gene TRBJ1-6, with TRBD1 as a possible D gene (5 bases). Per the germline V gene, CDR1 is MNHNS and CDR2 is SASEGT. Trimming left V 1 base short and J 6 bases short, with 10 bases between. This CDR3 contains 15 residues. The CDR3 DNA reads as TGTGCCAGCAGTGAAGTAGGGGTCGGTAATTCACCCCTCCACTTT. Its translation: CASSEVGVGNSPLHF.

The chain joins TRBV7-2 to TRBJ1-2; D might be TRBD1 (5 bases). CDR1 SGHTA and CDR2 FQGNSA come from the germline V gene. The CDR3 is made up of 14 amino acids. Trimming removed 1 base from V and 3 bases from J, with 9 bases in between. The CDR3 nucleotides read TGTGCCAGCAGCTTAGATTTCAGGGACTATGGCTACACCTTC. Encoded protein: CASSLDFRDYGYTF.

The rearrangement uses TRBV12-3 or TRBV12-4 and TRBJ2-1; tentatively, D is TRBD1 or TRBD2 (5 bases each). Trimming pared 7 bases from V and 6 bases from J, leaving 13 bases between. This CDR3 comprises 13 residues. The CDR3 protein is CASTYRGPNEQFF. CDR3 DNA sequence: TGTGCCAGCACCTACCGGGGCCCCAATGAGCAGTTCTTC.

This clonotype appeared a single time. In DNA, the CDR3 is TGTGCCAGCAGGTCGCGGGACAGGGATGAAAAACTGTTTTTT. Translated: CASRSRDRDEKLFF. This rearrangement joins TRBV3-1 to TRBJ1-4, with 9 bases that match TRBD1. This CDR3 has 14 amino acids. Germline CDR1 and CDR2: LGHDT and YNNKEL (reference sequence). V lost 6 bases to trimming and J lost 6 bases; unmatched junction nucleotides: 5.

The chain employs TRBV4-1 and TRBJ2-2; D remains unclear. Germline CDR1 is MGHRA and CDR2 is YSYEKL. The CDR3 extends over 14 amino acids. Deletions cut 1 base from V and 4 bases from J, with 7 bases between. The CDR3 DNA reads TGCGCCAGCAGCCAAGTTTTCAGCACCGGGGAGCTGTTTTTT. This encodes CASSQVFSTGELFF.

The J gene is TRBJ1-2, the V gene TRBV30, with 8 bases that match TRBD1. The CDR3 is 13 residues long. Germline V gives CDR1 GTSNPN, CDR2 SVGIG (reference sequence). V trimming: 2 bases; J trimming: 2 bases; junction bases outside the gene matches: 1. The CDR3 region is CAWSPGGNYGYTF. DNA for the CDR3: TGTGCCTGGAGTCCAGGGGGCAACTATGGCTACACCTTC.

The chain joins TRBV5-1 to TRBJ2-7; 8 nucleotides align to TRBD1. Germline V gene data show CDR1 as SGHRS and CDR2 as YFSETQ. The CDR3 spans 17 residues. With 1 base clipped from V and 3 bases from J, the junction kept 12 bases outside the gene matches. In nucleotides, the CDR3 is TGCGCCAGCAGCTTGACCGTTTTGGCAGGGGGCGGCTACGAGCAGTACTTC. As protein: CASSLTVLAGGGYEQYF.

The chain joins TRBV20-1 to TRBJ2-1; the D gene is possibly TRBD2 (6 bases). CDR1 and CDR2 (germline): DFQATT, SNEGSKA (reference sequence). V was cut by 0 bases and J by 9 bases, with 30 bases left in between. The CDR3 covers 19 residues. CDR3 DNA: TGCAGTGCTAGAGAATGGGAGGATTCCAGAGTAGGAGGGCTGAGTGAGCAGTTCTTC. Translation: CSAREWEDSRVGGLSEQFF.